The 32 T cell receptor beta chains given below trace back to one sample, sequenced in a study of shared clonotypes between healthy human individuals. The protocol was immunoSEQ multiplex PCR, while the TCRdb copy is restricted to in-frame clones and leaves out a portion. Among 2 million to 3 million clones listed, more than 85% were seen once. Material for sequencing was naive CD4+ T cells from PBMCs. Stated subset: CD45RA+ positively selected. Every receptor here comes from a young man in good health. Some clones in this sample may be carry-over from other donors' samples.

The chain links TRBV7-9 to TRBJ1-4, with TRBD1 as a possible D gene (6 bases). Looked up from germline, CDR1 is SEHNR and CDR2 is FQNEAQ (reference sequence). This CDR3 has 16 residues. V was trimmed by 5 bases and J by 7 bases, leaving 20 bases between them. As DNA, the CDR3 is TGTGCCAGCAGCCCCCGTTCGGCAGGGGAAAGTGAAAAACTGTTTTTT. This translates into CASSPRSAGESEKLFF.

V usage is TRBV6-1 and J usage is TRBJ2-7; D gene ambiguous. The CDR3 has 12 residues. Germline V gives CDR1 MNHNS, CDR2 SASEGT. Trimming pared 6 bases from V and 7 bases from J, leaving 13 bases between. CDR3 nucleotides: TGTGCCAGCAGCGCGACACGTTTTGAGCAGTACTTC. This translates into CASSATRFEQYF.

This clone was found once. CDR3 sequence reads: CASSLVLVTLAGGNNEQFF. The CDR3 DNA reads TGTGCCAGCAGCTTAGTTTTGGTCACACTAGCGGGAGGGAACAATGAGCAGTTCTTC. The chain uses TRBV11-3 and TRBJ2-1, with 13 nucleotides matching TRBD2. Trimming at V came to 1 base and at J to 5 bases, leaving 11 bases not matched to a gene. Germline V gene sequence: CDR1 SGHNT, CDR2 YENEEA. This CDR3 is built from 19 residues. Supplemented by reference TRBV11-3 and TRBJ2-1, the full variable domain reads EAGVVQSPRYKIIEKKQPVAFWCNPISGHNTLYWYLQNLGQGPELLIRYENEEAVDDSQLPKDRFSAERLKGVDSTLKIQPAELGDSAVYLCASSLVLVTLAGGNNEQFFGPGTRLTVL.

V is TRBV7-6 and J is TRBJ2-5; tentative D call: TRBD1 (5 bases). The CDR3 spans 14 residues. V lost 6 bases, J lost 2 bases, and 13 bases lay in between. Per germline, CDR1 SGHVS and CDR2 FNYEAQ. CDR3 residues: CASSQADSQETQYF. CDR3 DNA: TGTGCCAGCAGTCAAGCCGACAGTCAAGAGACCCAGTACTTC.

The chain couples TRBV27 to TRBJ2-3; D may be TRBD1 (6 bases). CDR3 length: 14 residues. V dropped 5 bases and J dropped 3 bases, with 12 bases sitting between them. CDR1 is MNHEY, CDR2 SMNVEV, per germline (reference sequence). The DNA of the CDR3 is TGTGCCAGCAGTCAGGGACACGGGACAGATACGCAGTATTTT. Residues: CASSQGHGTDTQYF.

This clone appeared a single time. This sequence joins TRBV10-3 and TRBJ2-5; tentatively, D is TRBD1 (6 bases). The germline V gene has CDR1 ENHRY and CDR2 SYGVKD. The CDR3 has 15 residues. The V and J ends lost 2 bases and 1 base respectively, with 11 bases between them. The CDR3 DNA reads TGTGCCATCAGTGAGCCTACGGACAGCCAAGAGACCCAGTACTTC. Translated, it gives CAISEPTDSQETQYF.

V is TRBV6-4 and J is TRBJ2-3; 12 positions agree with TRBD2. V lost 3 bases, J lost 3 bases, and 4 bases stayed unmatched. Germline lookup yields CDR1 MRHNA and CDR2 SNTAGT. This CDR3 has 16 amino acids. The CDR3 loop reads CASSDSLAGGTDTQYF. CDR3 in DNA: TGTGCCAGCAGTGATTCACTAGCGGGAGGTACAGATACGCAGTATTTT.

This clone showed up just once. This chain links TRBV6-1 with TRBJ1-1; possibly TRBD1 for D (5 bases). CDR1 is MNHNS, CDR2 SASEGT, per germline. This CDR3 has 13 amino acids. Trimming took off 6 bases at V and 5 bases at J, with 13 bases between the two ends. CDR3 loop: CASSTRAGTEAFF. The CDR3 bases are TGTGCCAGCAGCACCAGGGCGGGAACTGAAGCTTTCTTT.

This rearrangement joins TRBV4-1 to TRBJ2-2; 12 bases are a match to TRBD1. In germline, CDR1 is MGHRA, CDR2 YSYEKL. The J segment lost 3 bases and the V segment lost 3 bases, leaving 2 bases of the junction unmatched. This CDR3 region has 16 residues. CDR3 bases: TGCGCCAGCAGCCAGGGACAGGGGGCCTACACCGGGGAGCTGTTTTTT. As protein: CASSQGQGAYTGELFF.

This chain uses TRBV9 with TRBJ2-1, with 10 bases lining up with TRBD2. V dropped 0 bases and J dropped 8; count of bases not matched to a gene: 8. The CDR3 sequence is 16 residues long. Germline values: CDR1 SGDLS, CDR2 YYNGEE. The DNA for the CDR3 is TGTGCCAGCAGCGTAGCTCCTAGCGGGAGTGTCTATGAGCAGTTCTTC. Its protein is CASSVAPSGSVYEQFF. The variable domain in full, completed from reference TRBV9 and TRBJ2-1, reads DSGVTQTPKHLITATGQRVTLRCSPRSGDLSVYWYQQSLDQGLQFLIQYYNGEERAKGNILERFSAQQFPDLHSELNLSSLELGDSALYFCASSVAPSGSVYEQFFGPGTRLTVL.

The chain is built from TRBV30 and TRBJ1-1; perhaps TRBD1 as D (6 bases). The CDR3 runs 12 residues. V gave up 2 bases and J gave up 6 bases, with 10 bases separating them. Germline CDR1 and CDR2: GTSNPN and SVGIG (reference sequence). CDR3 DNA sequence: TGTGCCTGGAGTATTTCAGGGGCTGAAGCTTTCTTT. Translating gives CAWSISGAEAFF.

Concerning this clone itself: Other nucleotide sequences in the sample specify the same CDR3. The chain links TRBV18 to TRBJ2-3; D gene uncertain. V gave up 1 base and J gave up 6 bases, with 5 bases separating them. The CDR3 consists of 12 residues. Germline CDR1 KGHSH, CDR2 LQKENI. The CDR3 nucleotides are TGTGCCAGCTCACCACGCCTGGATACGCAGTATTTT. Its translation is CASSPRLDTQYF.

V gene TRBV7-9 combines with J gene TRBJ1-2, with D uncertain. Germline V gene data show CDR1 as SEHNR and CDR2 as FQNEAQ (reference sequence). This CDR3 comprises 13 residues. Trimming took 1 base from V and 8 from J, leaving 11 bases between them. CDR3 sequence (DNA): TGTGCCAGCAGCTTAGAGCAGTCGTCCGGCTACACCTTC. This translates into CASSLEQSSGYTF.

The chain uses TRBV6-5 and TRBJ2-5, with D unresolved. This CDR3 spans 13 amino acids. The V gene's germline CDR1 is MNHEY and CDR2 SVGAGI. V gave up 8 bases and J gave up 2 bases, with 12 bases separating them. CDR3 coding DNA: TGTGCCAGCGGGTACACTTATCAAGAGACCCAGTACTTC. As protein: CASGYTYQETQYF.

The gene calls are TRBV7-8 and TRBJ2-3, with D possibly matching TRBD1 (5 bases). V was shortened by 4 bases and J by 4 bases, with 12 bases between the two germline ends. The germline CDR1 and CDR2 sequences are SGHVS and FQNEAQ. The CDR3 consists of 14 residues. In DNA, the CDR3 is TGTGCCAGCAGCTCTCAGGGAATCCCAGATACGCAGTATTTT. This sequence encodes CASSSQGIPDTQYF.

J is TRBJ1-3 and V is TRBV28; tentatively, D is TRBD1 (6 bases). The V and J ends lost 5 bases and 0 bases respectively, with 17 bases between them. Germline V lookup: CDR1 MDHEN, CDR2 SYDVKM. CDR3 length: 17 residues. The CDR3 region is CASSPPGEPLSGNTIYF. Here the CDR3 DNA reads TGTGCCAGCAGTCCGCCAGGGGAACCACTCTCTGGAAACACCATATATTTT.

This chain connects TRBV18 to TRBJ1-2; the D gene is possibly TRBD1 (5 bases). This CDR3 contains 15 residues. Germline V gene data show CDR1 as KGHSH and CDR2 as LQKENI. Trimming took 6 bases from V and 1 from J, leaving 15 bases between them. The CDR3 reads CASSVGEGRNYGYTF. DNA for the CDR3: TGTGCCAGCTCGGTGGGAGAGGGGCGTAACTATGGCTACACCTTC. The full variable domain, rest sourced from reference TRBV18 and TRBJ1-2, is NAGVMQNPRHLVRRRGQEARLRCSPMKGHSHVYWYRQLPEEGLKFMVYLQKENIIDESGMPKERFSAEFPKEGPSILRIQQVVRGDSAAYFCASSVGEGRNYGYTFGSGTRLTVV.

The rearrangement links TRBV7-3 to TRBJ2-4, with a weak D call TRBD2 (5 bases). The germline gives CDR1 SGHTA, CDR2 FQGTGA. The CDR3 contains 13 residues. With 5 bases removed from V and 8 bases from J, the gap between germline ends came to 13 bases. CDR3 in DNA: TGTGCCAGCAGCATTAGACGGGAAGACATTCAGTACTTC. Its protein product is CASSIRREDIQYF. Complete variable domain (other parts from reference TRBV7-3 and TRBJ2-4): GAGVSQTPSNKVTEKGKYVELRCDPISGHTALYWYRQSLGQGPEFLIYFQGTGAADDSGLPNDRFFAVRPEGSVSTLKIQRTERGDSAVYLCASSIRREDIQYFGAGTRLSVL.

The CDR3 DNA follows: TGTGCCAGCAGTTGGGTGGGAGGGCCGAGGGAGCAGTACTTC. Protein sequence: CASSWVGGPREQYF. The V and J genes are TRBV28 and TRBJ2-7; 7 bases agree with TRBD2. Germline lookup yields CDR1 MDHEN and CDR2 SYDVKM. The CDR3 covers 14 residues. The V segment lost 4 bases and the J segment 7 bases; nucleotides outside the gene matches: 10.

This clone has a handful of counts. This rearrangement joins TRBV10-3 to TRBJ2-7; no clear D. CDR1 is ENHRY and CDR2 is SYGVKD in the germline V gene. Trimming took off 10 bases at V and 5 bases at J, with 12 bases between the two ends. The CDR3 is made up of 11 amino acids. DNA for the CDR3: TGTGCCACCGGTCAGTTCAACGAGCAGTACTTC. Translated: CATGQFNEQYF.

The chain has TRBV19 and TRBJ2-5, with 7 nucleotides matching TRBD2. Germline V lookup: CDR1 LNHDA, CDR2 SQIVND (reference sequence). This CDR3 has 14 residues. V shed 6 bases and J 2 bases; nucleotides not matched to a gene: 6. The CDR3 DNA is TGTGCCAGTAGCTCAGGCGGGGGTCAAGAGACCCAGTACTTC. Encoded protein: CASSSGGGQETQYF.

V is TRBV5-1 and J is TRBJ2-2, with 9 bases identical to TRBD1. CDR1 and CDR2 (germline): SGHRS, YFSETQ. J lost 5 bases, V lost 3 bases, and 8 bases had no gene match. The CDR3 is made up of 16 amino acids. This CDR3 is CASSSWGQGGTGELFF. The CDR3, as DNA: TGCGCCAGCAGCTCCTGGGGACAGGGAGGGACCGGGGAGCTGTTTTTT.

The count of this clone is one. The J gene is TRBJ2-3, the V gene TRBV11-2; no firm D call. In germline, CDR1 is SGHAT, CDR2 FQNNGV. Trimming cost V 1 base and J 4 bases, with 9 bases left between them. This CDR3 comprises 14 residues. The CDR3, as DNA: TGTGCCAGCAGCTTAGCCTTGACCGCAGATACGCAGTATTTT. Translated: CASSLALTADTQYF.

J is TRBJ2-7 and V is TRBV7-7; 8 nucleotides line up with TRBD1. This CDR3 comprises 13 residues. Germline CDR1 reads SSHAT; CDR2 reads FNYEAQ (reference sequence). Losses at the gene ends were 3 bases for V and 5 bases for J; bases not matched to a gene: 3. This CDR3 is CASSLDREDEQYF. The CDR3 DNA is TGTGCCAGCAGCTTGGACAGGGAGGACGAGCAGTACTTC.

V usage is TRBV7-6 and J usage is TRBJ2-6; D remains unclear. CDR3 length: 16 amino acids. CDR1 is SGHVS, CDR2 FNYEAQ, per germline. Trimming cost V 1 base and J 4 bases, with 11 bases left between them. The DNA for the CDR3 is TGTGCCAGCAGCTTAGATCCGGGTCCCGGGGCCAACGTCCTGACTTTC. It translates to CASSLDPGPGANVLTF. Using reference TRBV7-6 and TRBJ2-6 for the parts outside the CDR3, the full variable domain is GAGVSQSPRYKVTKRGQDVALRCDPISGHVSLYWYRQALGQGPEFLTYFNYEAQQDKSGLPNDRFSAERPEGSISTLTIQRTEQRDSAMYRCASSLDPGPGANVLTFGAGSRLTVL.

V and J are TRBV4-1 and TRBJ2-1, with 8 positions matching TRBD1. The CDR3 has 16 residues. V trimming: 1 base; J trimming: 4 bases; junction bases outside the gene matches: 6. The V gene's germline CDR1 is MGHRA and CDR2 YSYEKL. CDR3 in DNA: TGCGCCAGCAGCCAAGGACAGGGGCTGCTATACAATGAGCAGTTCTTC. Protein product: CASSQGQGLLYNEQFF.

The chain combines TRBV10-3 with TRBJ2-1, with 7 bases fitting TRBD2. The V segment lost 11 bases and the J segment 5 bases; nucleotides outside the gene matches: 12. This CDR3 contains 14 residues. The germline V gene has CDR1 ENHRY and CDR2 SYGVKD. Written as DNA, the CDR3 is TGTGCCGCCAGCGGGACGGGGGTAGACAATGAGCAGTTCTTC. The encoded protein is CAASGTGVDNEQFF.

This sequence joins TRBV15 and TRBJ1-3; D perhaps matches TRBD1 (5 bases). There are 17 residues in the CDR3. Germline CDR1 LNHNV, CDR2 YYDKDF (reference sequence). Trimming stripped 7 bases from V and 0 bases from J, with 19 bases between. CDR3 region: CATTSTDRLASGNTIYF. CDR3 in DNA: TGTGCCACCACGTCGACAGACCGACTCGCCTCTGGAAACACCATATATTTT.

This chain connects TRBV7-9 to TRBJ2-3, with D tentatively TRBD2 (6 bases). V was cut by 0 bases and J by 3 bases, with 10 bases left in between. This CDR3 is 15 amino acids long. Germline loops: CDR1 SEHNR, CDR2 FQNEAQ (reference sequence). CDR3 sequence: CASSLASGDTDTQYF. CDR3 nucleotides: TGTGCCAGCAGCTTAGCTAGCGGAGATACAGATACGCAGTATTTT.

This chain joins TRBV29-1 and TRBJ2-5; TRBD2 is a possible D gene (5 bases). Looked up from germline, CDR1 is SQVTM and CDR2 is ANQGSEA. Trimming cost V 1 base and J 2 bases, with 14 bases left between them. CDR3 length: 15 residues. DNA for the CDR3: TGCAGCGTTGAAGGTTATGTTAGGAGGCAAGAGACCCAGTACTTC. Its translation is CSVEGYVRRQETQYF.

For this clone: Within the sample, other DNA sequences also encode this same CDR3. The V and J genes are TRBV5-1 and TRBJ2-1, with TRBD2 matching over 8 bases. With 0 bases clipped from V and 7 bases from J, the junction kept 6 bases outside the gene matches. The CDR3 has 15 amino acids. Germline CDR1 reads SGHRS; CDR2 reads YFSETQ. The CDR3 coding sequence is TGCGCCAGCAGCTTGGCGAGCGGGAGTCGAAATGAGCAGTTCTTC. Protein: CASSLASGSRNEQFF.

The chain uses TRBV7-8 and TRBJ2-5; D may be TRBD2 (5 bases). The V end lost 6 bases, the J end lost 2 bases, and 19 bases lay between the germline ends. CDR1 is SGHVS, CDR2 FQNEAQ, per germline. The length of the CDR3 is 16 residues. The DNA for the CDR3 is TGTGCCAGCAGTCCGACGAGATTAGCGCCACAAGAGACCCAGTACTTC. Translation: CASSPTRLAPQETQYF. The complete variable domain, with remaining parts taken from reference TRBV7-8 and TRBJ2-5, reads GAGVSQSPRYKVAKRGQDVALRCDPISGHVSLFWYQQALGQGPEFLTYFQNEAQLDKSGLPSDRFFAERPEGSVSTLKIQRTQQEDSAVYLCASSPTRLAPQETQYFGPGTRLLVL.